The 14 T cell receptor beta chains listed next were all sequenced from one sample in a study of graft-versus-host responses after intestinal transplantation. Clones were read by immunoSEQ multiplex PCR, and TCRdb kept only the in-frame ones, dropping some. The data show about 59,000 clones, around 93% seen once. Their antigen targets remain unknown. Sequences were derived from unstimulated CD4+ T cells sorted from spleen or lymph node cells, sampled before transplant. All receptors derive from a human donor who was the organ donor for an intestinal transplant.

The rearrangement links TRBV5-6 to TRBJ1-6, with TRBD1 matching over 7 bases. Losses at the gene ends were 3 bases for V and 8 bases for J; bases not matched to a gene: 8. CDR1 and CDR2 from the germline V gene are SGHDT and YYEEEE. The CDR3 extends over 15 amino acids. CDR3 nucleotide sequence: TGTGCCAGCAGCTCCTATCCGGGACAGTATTCACCCCTCCACTTT. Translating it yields CASSSYPGQYSPLHF. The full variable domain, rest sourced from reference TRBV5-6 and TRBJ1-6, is DAGVTQSPTHLIKTRGQQVTLRCSPKSGHDTVSWYQQALGQGPQFIFQYYEEEERQRGNFPDRFSGHQFPNYSSELNVNALLLGDSALYLCASSSYPGQYSPLHFGNGTRLTVT.

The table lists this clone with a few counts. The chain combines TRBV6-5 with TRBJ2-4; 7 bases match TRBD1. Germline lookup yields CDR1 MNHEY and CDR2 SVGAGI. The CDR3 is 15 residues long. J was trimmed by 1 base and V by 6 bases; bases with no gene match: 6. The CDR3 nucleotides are TGTGCCAGCAGCCTATCGGACAGGGCCAAAAACATTCAGTACTTC. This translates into CASSLSDRAKNIQYF.

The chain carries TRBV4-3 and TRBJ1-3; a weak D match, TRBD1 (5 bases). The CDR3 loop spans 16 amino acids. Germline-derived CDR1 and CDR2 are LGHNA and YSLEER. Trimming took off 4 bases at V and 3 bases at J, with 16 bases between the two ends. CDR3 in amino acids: CASSPKRGGGGNTIYF. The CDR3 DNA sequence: TGCGCCAGCAGCCCAAAGCGGGGGGGAGGTGGAAACACCATATATTTT.

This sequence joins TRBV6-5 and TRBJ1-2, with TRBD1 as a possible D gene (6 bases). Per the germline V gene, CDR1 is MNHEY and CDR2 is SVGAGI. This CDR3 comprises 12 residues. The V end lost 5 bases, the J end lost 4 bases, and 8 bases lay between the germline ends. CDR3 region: CASSEGGYGYTF. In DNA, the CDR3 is TGTGCCAGCAGTGAAGGGGGCTATGGCTACACCTTC.

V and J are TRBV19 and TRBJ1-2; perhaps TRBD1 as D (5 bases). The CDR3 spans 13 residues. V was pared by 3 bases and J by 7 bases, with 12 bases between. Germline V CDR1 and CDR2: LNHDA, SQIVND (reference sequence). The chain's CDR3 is CASSMAQGGGYTF. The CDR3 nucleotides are TGTGCCAGTAGTATGGCTCAGGGAGGTGGCTACACCTTC.

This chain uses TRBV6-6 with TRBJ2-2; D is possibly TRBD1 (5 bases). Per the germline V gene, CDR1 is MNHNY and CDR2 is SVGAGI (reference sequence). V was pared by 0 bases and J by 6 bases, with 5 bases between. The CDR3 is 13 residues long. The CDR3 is CASSYSTAGELFF. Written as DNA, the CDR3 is TGTGCCAGCAGTTACTCGACAGCCGGGGAGCTGTTTTTT.

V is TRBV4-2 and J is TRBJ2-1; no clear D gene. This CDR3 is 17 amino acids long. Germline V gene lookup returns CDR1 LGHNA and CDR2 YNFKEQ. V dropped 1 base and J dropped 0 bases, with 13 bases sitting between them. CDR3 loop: CASSQGPTPSSYNEQFF. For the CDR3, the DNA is TGTGCCAGCAGCCAAGGTCCGACTCCTAGCTCCTACAATGAGCAGTTCTTC.

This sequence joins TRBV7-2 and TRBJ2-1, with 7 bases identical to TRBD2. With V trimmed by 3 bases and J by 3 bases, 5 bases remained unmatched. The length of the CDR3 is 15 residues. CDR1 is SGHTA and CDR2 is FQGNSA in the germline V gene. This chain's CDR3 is CASSFYPSGYNEQFF. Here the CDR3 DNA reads TGTGCCAGCAGCTTCTATCCTAGCGGCTACAATGAGCAGTTCTTC.

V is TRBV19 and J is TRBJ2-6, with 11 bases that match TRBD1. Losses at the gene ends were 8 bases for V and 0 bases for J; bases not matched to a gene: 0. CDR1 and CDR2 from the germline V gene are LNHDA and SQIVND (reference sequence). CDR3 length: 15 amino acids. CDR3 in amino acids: CASGTGGSGANVLTF. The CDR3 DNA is TGTGCCAGTGGGACAGGGGGCTCTGGGGCCAACGTCCTGACTTTC. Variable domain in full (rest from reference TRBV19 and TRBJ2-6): DGGITQSPKYLFRKEGQNVTLSCEQNLNHDAMYWYRQDPGQGLRLIYYSQIVNDFQKGDIAEGYSVSREKKESFPLTVTSAQKNPTAFYLCASGTGGSGANVLTFGAGSRLTVL.

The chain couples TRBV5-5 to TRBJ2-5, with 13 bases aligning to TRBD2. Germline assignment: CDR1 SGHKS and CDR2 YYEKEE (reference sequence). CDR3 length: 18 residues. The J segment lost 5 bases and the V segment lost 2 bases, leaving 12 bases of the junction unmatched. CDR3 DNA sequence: TGTGCCAGCAGCTTTTCTACTAGCGGGGGGGCCTACCGGGAGACCCAGTACTTC. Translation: CASSFSTSGGAYRETQYF. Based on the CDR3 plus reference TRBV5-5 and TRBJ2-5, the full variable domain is DAGVTQSPTHLIKTRGQQVTLRCSPISGHKSVSWYQQVLGQGPQFIFQYYEKEERGRGNFPDRFSARQFPNYSSELNVNALLLGDSALYLCASSFSTSGGAYRETQYFGPGTRLLVL.

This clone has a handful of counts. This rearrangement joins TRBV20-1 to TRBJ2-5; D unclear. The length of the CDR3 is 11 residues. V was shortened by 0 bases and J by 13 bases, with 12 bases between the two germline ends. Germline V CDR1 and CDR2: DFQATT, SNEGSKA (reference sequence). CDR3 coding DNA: TGCAGTGCTAGAGACCAGACTTGGGGGTACTTC. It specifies CSARDQTWGYF.

The CDR3 coding sequence is TGTGCCAGCAGCACCCGCCGGTTTAGGCGGGGGGGTTACGAGCAGTACTTC. Translating it yields CASSTRRFRRGGYEQYF. This chain connects TRBV21-1 to TRBJ2-7; the table's D gene call, TRBD2, was not cross checked with the DNA. TRBV21-1 is noted as a pseudogene. The CDR3 loop spans 17 amino acids.

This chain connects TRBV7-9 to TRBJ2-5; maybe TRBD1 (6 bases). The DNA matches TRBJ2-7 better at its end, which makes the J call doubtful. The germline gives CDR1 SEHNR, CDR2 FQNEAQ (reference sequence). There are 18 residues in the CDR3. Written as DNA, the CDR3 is TGTGCCAGCAGCTTAGAGGGGGTGATTACGGGGCACTCCTACGAGCAGTACTTC. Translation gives CASSLEGVITGHSYEQYF.

The CDR3 region has the DNA TGTGCCAGCAGCTTGGAACAGACTAGCGGGGGATACAATGAGCAGTTCTTC. Translation gives CASSLEQTSGGYNEQFF. The rearrangement joins TRBV7-9 to TRBJ2-1; 12 bases map to TRBD2. The CDR3 is 17 residues long. V gave up 3 bases and J gave up 4 bases; unmatched junction bases: 7. Per germline, CDR1 SEHNR and CDR2 FQNEAQ (reference sequence).